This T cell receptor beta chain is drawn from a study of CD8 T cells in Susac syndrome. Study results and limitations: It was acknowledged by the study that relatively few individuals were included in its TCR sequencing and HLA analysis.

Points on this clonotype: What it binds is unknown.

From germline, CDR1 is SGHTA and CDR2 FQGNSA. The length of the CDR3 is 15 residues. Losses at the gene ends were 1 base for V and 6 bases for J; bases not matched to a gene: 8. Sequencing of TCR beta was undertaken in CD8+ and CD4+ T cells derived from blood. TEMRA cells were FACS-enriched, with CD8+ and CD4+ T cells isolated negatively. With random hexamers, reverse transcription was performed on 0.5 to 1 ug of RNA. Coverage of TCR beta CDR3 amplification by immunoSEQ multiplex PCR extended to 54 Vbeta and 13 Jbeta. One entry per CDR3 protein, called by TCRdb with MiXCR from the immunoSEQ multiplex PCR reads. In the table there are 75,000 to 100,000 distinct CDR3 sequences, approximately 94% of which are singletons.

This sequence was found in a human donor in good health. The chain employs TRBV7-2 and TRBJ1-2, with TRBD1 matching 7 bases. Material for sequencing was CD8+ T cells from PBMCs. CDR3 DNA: TGTGCCAGCAGCTTAGGCGCCAGGACAGGAGATGGCTACACCTTC. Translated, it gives CASSLGARTGDGYTF. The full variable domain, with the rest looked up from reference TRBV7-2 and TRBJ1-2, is GAGVSQSPSNKVTEKGKDVELRCDPISGHTALYWYRQSLGQGLEFLIYFQGNSAPDKSGLPSDRFSAERTGGSVSTLTIQRTQQEDSAVYLCASSLGARTGDGYTFGSGTRLTVV.